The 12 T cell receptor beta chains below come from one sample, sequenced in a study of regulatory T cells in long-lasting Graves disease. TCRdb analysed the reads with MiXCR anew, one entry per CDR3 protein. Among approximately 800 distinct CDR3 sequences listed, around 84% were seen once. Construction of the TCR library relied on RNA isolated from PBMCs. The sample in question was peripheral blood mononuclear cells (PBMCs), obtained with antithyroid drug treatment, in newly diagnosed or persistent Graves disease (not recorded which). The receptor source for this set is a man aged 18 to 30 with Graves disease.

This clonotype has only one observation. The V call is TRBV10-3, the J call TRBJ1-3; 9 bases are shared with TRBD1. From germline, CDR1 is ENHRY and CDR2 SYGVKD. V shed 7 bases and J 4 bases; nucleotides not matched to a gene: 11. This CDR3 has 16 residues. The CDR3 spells CAITPGQGMRGNTIYF. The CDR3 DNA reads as TGTGCCATCACCCCTGGACAGGGGATGAGGGGAAACACCATATATTTT.

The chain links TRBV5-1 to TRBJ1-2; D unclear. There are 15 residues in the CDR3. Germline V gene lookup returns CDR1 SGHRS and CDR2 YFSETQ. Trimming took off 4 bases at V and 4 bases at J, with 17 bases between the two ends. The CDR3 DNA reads TGCGCCAGCAGCCCCAGCCCTACACGGTCCTATGGCTACACCTTC. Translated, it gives CASSPSPTRSYGYTF.

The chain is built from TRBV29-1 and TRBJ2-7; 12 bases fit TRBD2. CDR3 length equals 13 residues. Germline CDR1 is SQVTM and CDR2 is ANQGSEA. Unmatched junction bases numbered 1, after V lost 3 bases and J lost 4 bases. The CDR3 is CSVETSGSYEQYF. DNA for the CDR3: TGCAGCGTTGAGACTAGCGGGAGTTACGAGCAGTACTTC.

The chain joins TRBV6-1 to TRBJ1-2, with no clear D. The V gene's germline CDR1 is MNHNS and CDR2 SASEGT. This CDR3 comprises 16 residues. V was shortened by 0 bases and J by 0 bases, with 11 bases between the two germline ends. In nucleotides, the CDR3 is TGTGCCAGCAGTGAAGCGGGCAGAGGAGCTAACTATGGCTACACCTTC. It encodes CASSEAGRGANYGYTF.

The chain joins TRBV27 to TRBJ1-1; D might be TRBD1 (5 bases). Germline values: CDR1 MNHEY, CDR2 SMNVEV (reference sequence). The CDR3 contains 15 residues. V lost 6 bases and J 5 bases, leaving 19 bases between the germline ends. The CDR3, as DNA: TGTGCCAGCAGACGCCCGAGTGGAGGGGTTACTGAAGCTTTCTTT. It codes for CASRRPSGGVTEAFF.

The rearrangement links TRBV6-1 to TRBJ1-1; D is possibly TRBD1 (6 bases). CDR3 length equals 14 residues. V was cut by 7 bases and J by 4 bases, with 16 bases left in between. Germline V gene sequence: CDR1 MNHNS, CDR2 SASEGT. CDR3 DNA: TGTGCCAGCAACCTACTACAGGGAGCCACTGAAGCTTTCTTT. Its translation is CASNLLQGATEAFF.

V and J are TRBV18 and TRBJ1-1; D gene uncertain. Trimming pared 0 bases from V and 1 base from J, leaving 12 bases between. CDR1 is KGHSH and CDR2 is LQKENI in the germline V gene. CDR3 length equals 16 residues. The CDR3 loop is CASSPPSGRPNTEAFF. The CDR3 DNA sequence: TGTGCCAGCTCACCACCGTCCGGCAGGCCGAACACTGAAGCTTTCTTT.

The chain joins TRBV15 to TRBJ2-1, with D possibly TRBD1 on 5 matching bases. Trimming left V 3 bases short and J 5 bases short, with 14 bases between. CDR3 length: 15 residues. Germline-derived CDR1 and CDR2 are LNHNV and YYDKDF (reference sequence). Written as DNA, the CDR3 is TGTGCCACCAGCAGGGCCAGGGCGGCGGACAATGAGCAGTTCTTC. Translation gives CATSRARAADNEQFF.

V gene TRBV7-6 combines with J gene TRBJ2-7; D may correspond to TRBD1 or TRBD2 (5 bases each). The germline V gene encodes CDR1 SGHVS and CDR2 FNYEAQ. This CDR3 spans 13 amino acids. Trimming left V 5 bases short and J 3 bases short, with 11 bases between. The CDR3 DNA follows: TGTGCCAGCAGCGAGGGACCGAACTACGAGCAGTACTTC. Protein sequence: CASSEGPNYEQYF. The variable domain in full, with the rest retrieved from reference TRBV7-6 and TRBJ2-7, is GAGVSQSPRYKVTKRGQDVALRCDPISGHVSLYWYRQALGQGPEFLTYFNYEAQQDKSGLPNDRFSAERPEGSISTLTIQRTEQRDSAMYRCASSEGPNYEQYFGPGTRLTVT.

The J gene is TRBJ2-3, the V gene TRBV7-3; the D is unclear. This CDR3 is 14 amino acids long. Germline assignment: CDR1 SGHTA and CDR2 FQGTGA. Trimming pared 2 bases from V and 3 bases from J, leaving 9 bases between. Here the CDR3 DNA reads TGTGCCAGCAGCTTATCTGGTCGTACAGATACGCAGTATTTT. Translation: CASSLSGRTDTQYF.

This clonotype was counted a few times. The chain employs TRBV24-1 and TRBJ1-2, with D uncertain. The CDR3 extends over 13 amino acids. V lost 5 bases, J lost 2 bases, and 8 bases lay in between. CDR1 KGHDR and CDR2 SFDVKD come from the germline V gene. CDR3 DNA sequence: TGTGCCACCAGTGCCACGGCAAACTATGGCTACACCTTC. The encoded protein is CATSATANYGYTF.

This CDR3 is CASSVALSGELFF. The CDR3 DNA follows: TGTGCCAGCAGCGTAGCTCTGTCCGGGGAGCTGTTTTTT. This sequence joins TRBV9 and TRBJ2-2; D unresolved. Germline assignment: CDR1 SGDLS and CDR2 YYNGEE. This CDR3 is 13 amino acids long. The ends were cut back, 0 bases at V and 6 bases at J, with 6 bases in the middle.